This T cell receptor beta chain was captured by sequencing in a study of CD8 T cells in Susac syndrome. Whole-study results and caveats: An acknowledgment was made by the study that its TCR sequencing and HLA analysis involved relatively few individuals.

For this clonotype: Its antigen is not identified. At one end, the junction sequence differs from germline, possibly due to a read error.

The CDR3 runs to 12 residues. Germline CDR1 is KGHDR and CDR2 is SFDVKD. Sequencing of TCR beta was performed on blood CD8+ and CD4+ T cells. In the multiple sclerosis control group, patients were treatment-naive and had stable or active relapsing-remitting disease. Reverse transcription used about 0.45 to 1 ug RNA and random hexamers. The TCR beta CDR3 was amplified by immunoSEQ multiplex PCR across 54 Vbeta, 13 Jbeta. MiXCR was run by TCRdb on the immunoSEQ multiplex PCR reads, yielding one entry per CDR3 protein. The top ten clones hold around 0.072% of a sample with 200,000 to 300,000 distinct CDR3 sequences, roughly 95% of them seen once.

The receptor's source is a human donor with multiple sclerosis. Sequenced sample: CD4+ T cells from PBMCs. The chain joins TRBV24-1 to TRBJ1-1; TRBD1 matches at 7 bases. The CDR3 here is CATSDPRQGPTF. The CDR3 coding sequence is TGTGCCACCAGTGATCCCCGACAGGGCCCAACCTTT.